This entry lists 2 T cell receptor beta chains sequenced from one sample in a study of T cell repertoires in cytomegalovirus infection. TCRdb independently ran MiXCR on the reads; one entry per CDR3 protein. The sample includes about 180,000 distinct CDR3 sequences, under 15% of them seen just once. Input material: PBMCs. The receptor set was obtained from a human donor in good health (CMV status not recorded). Some clones in this sample may be carry-over from other donors' samples.

This chain uses TRBV6-4 with TRBJ1-1; D unclear. Germline V gives CDR1 MRHNA, CDR2 SNTAGT. The germline V and J ends were trimmed by 6 bases and 4 bases, with 6 bases remaining between them. The CDR3 contains 11 residues. The CDR3, as DNA: TGTGCCAGCAGGGAGGGCACTGAAGCTTTCTTT. It codes for CASREGTEAFF.

This clonotype was counted ten times or more. This rearrangement joins TRBV7-9 to TRBJ2-5; D gene uncertain. From germline, CDR1 is SEHNR and CDR2 FQNEAQ (reference sequence). V was clipped by 5 bases and J by 5 bases, with 15 bases between them. The CDR3 is 14 amino acids. CDR3 loop: CASSRPGGEETQYF. The CDR3 nucleotides are TGTGCCAGCAGCCGACCCGGTGGCGAGGAGACCCAGTACTTC.